This T cell receptor beta chain was retrieved from a study of cytomegalovirus exposure and HLA in healthy donors. The V end was cut by 4 bases, the J end by 1 base, with 8 bases between. The CDR3 totals 13 residues. The germline gives CDR1 SGHRS, CDR2 YFSETQ. Data came from immunoSEQ multiplex PCR; TCRdb stores just in-frame clones and leaves some out. Here the sample spans 71,000 or so clones, approximately 93% being singletons. With regard to this clone: The target antigen is unknown.

Findings and caveats of the study: It was reported that the classifier diagnosed cytomegalovirus status with high specificity and sensitivity in both the original and validation cohorts.

The receptor was derived from a woman aged 18-29 years in good health and CMV-seropositive. The chain employs TRBV5-1 and TRBJ2-5; D is unclear. The material sequenced was PBMCs. The CDR3 DNA follows: TGCGCCAGCAGCACGGGTCCCCAAGAGACCCAGTACTTC. Protein: CASSTGPQETQYF.